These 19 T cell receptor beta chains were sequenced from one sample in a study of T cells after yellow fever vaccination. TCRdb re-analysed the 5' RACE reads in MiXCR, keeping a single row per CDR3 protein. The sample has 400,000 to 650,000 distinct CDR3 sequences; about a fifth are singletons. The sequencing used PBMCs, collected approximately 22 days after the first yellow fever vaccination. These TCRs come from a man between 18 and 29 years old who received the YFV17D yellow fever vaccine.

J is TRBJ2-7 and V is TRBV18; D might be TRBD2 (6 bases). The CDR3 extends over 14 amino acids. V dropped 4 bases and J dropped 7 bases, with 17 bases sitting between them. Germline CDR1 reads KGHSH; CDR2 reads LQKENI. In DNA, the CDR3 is TGTGCCAGCTCACTTGGACGGGACGGAGGGGAGCAGTACGTC. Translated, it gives CASSLGRDGGEQYV.

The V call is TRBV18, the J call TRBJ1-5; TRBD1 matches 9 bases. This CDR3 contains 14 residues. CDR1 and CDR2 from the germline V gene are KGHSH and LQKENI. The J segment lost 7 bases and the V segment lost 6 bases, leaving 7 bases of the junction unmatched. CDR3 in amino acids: CASSRTGGEQPQHF. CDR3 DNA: TGTGCCAGCTCTAGAACAGGGGGCGAACAGCCCCAGCATTTT.

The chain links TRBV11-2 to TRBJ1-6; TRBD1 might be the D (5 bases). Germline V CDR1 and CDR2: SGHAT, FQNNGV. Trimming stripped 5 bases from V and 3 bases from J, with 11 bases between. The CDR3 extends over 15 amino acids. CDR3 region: CASSQQADYNSPLHF. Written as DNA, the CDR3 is TGTGCCAGCAGCCAACAGGCGGACTATAATTCACCCCTCCACTTT. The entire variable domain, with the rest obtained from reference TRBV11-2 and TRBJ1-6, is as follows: EAGVAQSPRYKIIEKRQSVAFWCNPISGHATLYWYQQILGQGPKLLIQFQNNGVVDDSQLPKDRFSAERLKGVDSTLKIQPAKLEDSAVYLCASSQQADYNSPLHFGNGTRLTVT.

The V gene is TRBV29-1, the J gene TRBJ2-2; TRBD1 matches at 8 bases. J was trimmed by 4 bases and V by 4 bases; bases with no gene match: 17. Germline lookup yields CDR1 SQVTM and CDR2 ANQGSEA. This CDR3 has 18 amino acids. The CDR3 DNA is TGCAGCGTTGGATGCATTGGACAGGGCTGTTTCTGCACCGGGGAGCTGTTTTTT. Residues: CSVGCIGQGCFCTGELFF.

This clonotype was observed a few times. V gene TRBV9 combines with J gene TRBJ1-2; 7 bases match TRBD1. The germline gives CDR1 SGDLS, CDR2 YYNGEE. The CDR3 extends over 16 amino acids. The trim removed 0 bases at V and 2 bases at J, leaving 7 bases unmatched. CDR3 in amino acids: CASSVASRGPNYGYTF. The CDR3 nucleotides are TGTGCCAGCAGCGTAGCTTCAAGGGGGCCCAACTATGGCTACACCTTC.

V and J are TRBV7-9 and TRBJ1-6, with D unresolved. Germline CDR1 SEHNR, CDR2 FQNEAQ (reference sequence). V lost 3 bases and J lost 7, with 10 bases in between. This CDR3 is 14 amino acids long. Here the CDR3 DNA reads TGTGCCAGCAGCTTGGCCACAGTGAATTCACCCCTCCACTTT. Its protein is CASSLATVNSPLHF.

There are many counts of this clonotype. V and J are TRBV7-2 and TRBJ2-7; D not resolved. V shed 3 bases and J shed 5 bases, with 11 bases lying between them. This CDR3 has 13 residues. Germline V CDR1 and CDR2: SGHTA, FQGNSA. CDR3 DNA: TGTGCCAGCAGCTTCTGGCCCGGCCACGAGCAGTACGTC. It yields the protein CASSFWPGHEQYV.

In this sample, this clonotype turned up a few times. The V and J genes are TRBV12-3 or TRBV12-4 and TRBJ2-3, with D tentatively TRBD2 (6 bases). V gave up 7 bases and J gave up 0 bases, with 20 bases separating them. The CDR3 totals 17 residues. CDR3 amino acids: CASTPPGLAMSTDTQYF. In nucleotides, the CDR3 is TGTGCCAGCACCCCCCCCGGTCTAGCGATGAGCACAGATACGCAGTATTTT.

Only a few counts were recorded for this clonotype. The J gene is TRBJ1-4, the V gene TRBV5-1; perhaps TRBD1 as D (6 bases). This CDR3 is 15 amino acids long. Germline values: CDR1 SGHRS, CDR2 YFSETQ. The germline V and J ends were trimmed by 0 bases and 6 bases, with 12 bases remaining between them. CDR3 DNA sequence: TGCGCCAGCAGCTTGGCGCTCGGGGGGCATGAAAAACTGTTTTTT. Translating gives CASSLALGGHEKLFF.

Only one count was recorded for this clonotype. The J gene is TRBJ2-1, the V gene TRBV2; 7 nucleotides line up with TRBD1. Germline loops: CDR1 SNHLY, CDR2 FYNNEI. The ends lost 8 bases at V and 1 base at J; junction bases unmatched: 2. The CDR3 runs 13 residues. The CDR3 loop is CASRGQSYNEQFF. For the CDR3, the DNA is TGTGCCAGCCGGGGACAGTCCTACAATGAGCAGTTCTTC.

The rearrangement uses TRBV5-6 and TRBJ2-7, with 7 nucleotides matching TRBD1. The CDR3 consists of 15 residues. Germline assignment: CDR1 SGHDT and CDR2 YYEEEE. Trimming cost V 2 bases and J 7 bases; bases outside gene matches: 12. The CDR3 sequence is CASSFGRQGSFEQYF. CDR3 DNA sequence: TGTGCCAGCAGCTTTGGCCGACAGGGATCCTTTGAGCAGTACTTC. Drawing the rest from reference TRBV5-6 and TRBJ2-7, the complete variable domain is DAGVTQSPTHLIKTRGQQVTLRCSPKSGHDTVSWYQQALGQGPQFIFQYYEEEERQRGNFPDRFSGHQFPNYSSELNVNALLLGDSALYLCASSFGRQGSFEQYFGPGTRLTVT.

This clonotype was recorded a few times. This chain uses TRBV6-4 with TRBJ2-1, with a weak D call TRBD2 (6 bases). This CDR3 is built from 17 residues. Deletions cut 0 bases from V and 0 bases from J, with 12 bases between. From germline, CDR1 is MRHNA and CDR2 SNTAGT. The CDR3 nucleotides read TGTGCCAGCAGTGACTCGAGTCAGGGACTCTCCTACAATGAGCAGTTCTTC. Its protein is CASSDSSQGLSYNEQFF.

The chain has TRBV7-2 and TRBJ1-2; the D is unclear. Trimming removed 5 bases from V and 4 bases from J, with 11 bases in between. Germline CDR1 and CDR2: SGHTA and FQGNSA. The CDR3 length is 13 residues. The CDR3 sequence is CASSPEGIYGYTF. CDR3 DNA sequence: TGTGCCAGCAGCCCAGAAGGGATCTATGGCTACACCTTC.

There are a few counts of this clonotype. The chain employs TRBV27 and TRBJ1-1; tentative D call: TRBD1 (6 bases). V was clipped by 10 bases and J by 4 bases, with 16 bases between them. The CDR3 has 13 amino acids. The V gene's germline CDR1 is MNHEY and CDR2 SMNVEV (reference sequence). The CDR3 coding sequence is TGTGCCACCGGACAGTCCCGGGGCACTGAAGCTTTCTTT. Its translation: CATGQSRGTEAFF.

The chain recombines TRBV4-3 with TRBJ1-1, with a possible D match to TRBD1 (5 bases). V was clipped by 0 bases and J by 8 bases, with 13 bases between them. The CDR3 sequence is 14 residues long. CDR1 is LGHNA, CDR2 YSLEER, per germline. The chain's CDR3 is CASSQDLRGSEAFF. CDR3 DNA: TGCGCCAGCAGCCAAGATCTAAGGGGTTCCGAAGCTTTCTTT.

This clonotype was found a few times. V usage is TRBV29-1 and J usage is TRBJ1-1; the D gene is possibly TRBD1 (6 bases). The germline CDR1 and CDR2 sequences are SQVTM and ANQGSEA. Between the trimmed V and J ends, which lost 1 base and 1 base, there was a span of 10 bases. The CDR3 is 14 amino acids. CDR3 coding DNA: TGCAGCGTTGAAGGGGGGGCTCAGAACACTGAAGCTTTCTTT. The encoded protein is CSVEGGAQNTEAFF.

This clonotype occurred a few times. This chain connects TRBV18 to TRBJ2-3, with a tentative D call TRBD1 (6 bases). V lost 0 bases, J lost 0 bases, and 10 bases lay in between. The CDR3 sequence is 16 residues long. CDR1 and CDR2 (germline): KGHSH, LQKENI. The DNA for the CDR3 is TGTGCCAGCTCACCACCGACAGGAACTAGCACAGATACGCAGTATTTT. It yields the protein CASSPPTGTSTDTQYF. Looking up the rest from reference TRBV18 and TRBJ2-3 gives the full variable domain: NAGVMQNPRHLVRRRGQEARLRCSPMKGHSHVYWYRQLPEEGLKFMVYLQKENIIDESGMPKERFSAEFPKEGPSILRIQQVVRGDSAAYFCASSPPTGTSTDTQYFGPGTRLTVL.

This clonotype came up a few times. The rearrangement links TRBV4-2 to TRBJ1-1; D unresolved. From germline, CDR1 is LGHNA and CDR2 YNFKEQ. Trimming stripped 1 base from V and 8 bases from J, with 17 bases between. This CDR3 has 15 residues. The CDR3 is CASSQAPQQGTEAFF. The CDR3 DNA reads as TGTGCCAGCAGCCAAGCTCCCCAACAAGGAACAGAAGCTTTCTTT.

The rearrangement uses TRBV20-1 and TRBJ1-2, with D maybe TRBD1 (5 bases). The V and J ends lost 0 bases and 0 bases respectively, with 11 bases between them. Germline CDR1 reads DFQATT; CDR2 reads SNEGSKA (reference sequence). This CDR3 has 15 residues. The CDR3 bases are TGCAGTGCTAGAGATGCGGGGGGAGCTAACTATGGCTACACCTTC. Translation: CSARDAGGANYGYTF.